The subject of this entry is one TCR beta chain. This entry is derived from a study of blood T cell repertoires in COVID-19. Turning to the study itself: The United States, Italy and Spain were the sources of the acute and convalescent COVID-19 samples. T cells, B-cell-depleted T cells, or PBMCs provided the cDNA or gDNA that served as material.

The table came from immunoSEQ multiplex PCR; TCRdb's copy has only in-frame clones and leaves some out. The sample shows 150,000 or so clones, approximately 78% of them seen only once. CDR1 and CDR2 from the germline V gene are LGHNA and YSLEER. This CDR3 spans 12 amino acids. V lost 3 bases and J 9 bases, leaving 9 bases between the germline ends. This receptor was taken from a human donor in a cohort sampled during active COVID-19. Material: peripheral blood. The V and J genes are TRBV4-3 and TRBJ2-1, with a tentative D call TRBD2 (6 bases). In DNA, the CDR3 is TGCGCCAGCAGCCACAGGAGGGGTGAGCAGTTCTTC. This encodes CASSHRRGEQFF.